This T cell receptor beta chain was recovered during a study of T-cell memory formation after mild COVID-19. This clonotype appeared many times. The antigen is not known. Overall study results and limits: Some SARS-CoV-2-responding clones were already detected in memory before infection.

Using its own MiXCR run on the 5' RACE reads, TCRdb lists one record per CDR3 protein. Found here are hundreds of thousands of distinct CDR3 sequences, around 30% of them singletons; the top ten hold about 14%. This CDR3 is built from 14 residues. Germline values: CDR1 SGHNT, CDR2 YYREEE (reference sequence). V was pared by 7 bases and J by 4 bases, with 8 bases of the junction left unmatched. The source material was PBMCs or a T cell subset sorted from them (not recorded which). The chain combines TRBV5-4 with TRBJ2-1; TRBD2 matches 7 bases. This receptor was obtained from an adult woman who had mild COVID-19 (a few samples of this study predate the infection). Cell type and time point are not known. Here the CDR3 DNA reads TGTGCCAGCGTTAGGGAGGGGAGGTACAATGAGCAGTTCTTC. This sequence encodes CASVREGRYNEQFF.